This T cell receptor beta chain came from a study of T cell responses to AZD1222 COVID-19 vaccine. Points on this clone: Its antigen is still unknown. This sample also contains other DNA sequences that code for the same CDR3.

Using immunoSEQ multiplex PCR, the repertoire was profiled, and TCRdb retains in-frame clones only, with some absent. In the table there are approximately 140,000 clones, 94% of which are singletons. The CDR3 is 13 amino acids. The V segment lost 2 bases and the J segment 8 bases; nucleotides outside the gene matches: 4. The germline gives CDR1 SGHVS, CDR2 FQNEAQ. General observations from the study: The study found vaccine-associated CD4 TCRs spanning spike, dominant at 160-218 and 743-854. Repertoires in all cases were sampled only once the peak T cell response had passed. The donor group comprised mostly white British people and more females; the analysis possibly underestimated clonal diversity.

V usage is TRBV7-8 and J usage is TRBJ1-2; 8 nucleotides align to TRBD1. The TCR originated in an adult in good health. Sample: peripheral blood, taken on day 0 of AZD1222 vaccination. CDR3 in amino acids: CASSLRQGLGYTF. Written as DNA, the CDR3 is TGTGCCAGCAGCTTAAGACAGGGGCTAGGCTACACCTTC. Combining the CDR3 with reference TRBV7-8 and TRBJ1-2 gives the whole variable domain GAGVSQSPRYKVAKRGQDVALRCDPISGHVSLFWYQQALGQGPEFLTYFQNEAQLDKSGLPSDRFFAERPEGSVSTLKIQRTQQEDSAVYLCASSLRQGLGYTFGSGTRLTVV.